This T cell receptor beta chain was recovered during a study of OX40 agonist ivuxolimab in advanced cancers. Study details: At doses from 0.01 to 10 mg/kg, patients were given intravenous ivuxolimab every 2 weeks. Findings of the study overall: Certain nonresponders additionally had low normalized T-cell clonal expansion.

Enrollment shut out patients with autoimmune disease history or systemic immunosuppression. On this clone: Its antigen is as yet unknown.

TCRdb's copy holds only in-frame clones and misses some; the assay was immunoSEQ multiplex PCR. The sample shows 80,000 to 100,000 clones, approximately 94% of them seen only once. Germline V gene sequence: CDR1 SQVTM, CDR2 ANQGSEA. J gave up 4 bases and V 6 bases, and 8 bases lay outside the gene matches. This CDR3 contains 14 residues. Sequenced here: CD4+ or CD8+ T cells sorted from blood, sampled in a trial of the OX40 agonist ivuxolimab. The clonotype was recovered from an adult with an advanced solid tumor such as melanoma, head and neck, liver or kidney cancer. This sequence joins TRBV29-1 and TRBJ1-4; 7 bases map to TRBD1. In DNA, the CDR3 is TGCAGCGTGATGGGACAGTATGGTAATGAAAAACTGTTTTTT. Translation gives CSVMGQYGNEKLFF.